The 23 T cell receptor beta chains presented below share a single source sample, sequenced in a study of cytomegalovirus exposure and HLA in healthy donors. The table came from immunoSEQ multiplex PCR; TCRdb's copy has only in-frame clones and leaves some out. The data show roughly 65,000 clones, just under 95% seen once. The material sequenced was PBMCs. These receptor sequences come from a man aged 18 to 30 in good health and CMV-seropositive.

This chain's CDR3 is CAWTGLAGDQETQYF. In nucleotides, the CDR3 is TGTGCCTGGACCGGTCTAGCGGGGGACCAAGAGACCCAGTACTTC. The J gene is TRBJ2-5, the V gene TRBV30, with TRBD2 identical over 10 bases. This CDR3 has 15 residues. Germline CDR1 reads GTSNPN; CDR2 reads SVGIG (reference sequence). V lost 4 bases and J lost 0; bases outside the gene matches: 5.

The V gene is TRBV28, the J gene TRBJ1-2; 10 bases map to TRBD1. This CDR3 is built from 16 residues. Losses at the gene ends were 5 bases for V and 6 bases for J; bases not matched to a gene: 12. Per the germline V gene, CDR1 is MDHEN and CDR2 is SYDVKM. Here the CDR3 DNA reads TGTGCCAGCAGTCTGGGACAGGGGCCGCGGATGAATGGCTACACCTTC. This sequence encodes CASSLGQGPRMNGYTF.

The chain has TRBV27 and TRBJ2-7, with TRBD2 matching 15 bases. CDR1 and CDR2 from the germline V gene are MNHEY and SMNVEV (reference sequence). Unmatched junction bases numbered 6, after V lost 3 bases and J lost 0 bases. The CDR3 runs to 18 residues. The DNA of the CDR3 is TGTGCCAGCAGTTTGAAAGGGACTAGCGGGGGGCCCTCCTACGAGCAGTACTTC. Its translation is CASSLKGTSGGPSYEQYF.

This clone was seen more than once but under ten times. This chain connects TRBV6-5 to TRBJ2-5; 9 bases fit TRBD2. Germline V gene data show CDR1 as MNHEY and CDR2 as SVGAGI. With V trimmed by 8 bases and J by 5 bases, 9 bases remained unmatched. The CDR3 has 14 residues. The CDR3 coding sequence is TGTGCCAGCGGGGGCGGGAGGGCCTCGGAGACCCAGTACTTC. Its translation is CASGGGRASETQYF.

The rearrangement links TRBV9 to TRBJ1-6; D might be TRBD1 (5 bases). The germline gives CDR1 SGDLS, CDR2 YYNGEE. V was pared by 0 bases and J by 7 bases, with 11 bases between. This CDR3 region has 15 residues. CDR3 nucleotides: TGTGCCAGCAGCGTAGGAGGAGGGACGAATTCACCCCTCCACTTT. Protein sequence: CASSVGGGTNSPLHF.

The V call is TRBV11-2, the J call TRBJ1-4; 7 positions agree with TRBD1. V shed 4 bases, J shed 8 bases, and the junction held 10 bases outside the gene matches. Germline-derived CDR1 and CDR2 are SGHAT and FQNNGV. This CDR3 has 15 residues. CDR3 region: CASSSRQGGWEKLFF. Written as DNA, the CDR3 is TGTGCCAGCAGCTCTAGACAGGGAGGATGGGAAAAACTGTTTTTT.

CDR3 in amino acids: CASSFGRGYEQFF. CDR3 sequence (DNA): TGTGCCAGCAGTTTTGGCAGGGGGTATGAGCAGTTCTTC. The chain links TRBV27 to TRBJ2-1; 7 bases fit TRBD1. CDR3 length: 13 residues. Unmatched junction bases numbered 4, after V lost 3 bases and J lost 8 bases. Germline values: CDR1 MNHEY, CDR2 SMNVEV (reference sequence).

A single count supports this clone. This CDR3 reads CASSPARQADTQYF. The CDR3 nucleotides read TGTGCCAGCAGTCCCGCGCGGCAAGCAGATACGCAGTATTTT. The V gene is TRBV27, the J gene TRBJ2-3; D ambiguous. Germline values: CDR1 MNHEY, CDR2 SMNVEV (reference sequence). CDR3 length equals 14 residues. V was cut by 5 bases and J by 4 bases, with 13 bases left in between.

J is TRBJ1-5 and V is TRBV2; D is unclear. The length of the CDR3 is 17 residues. The V end was cut by 7 bases, the J end by 0 bases, with 19 bases between. The germline V gene has CDR1 SNHLY and CDR2 FYNNEI. DNA for the CDR3: TGTGCCAGCACATTCAGCGGCACTAAATATAGCAATCAGCCCCAGCATTTT. Translation: CASTFSGTKYSNQPQHF.

This chain uses TRBV2 with TRBJ1-5; possibly TRBD1 for D (6 bases). Germline V gene lookup returns CDR1 SNHLY and CDR2 FYNNEI. Deletions cut 8 bases from V and 8 bases from J, with 13 bases between. The length of the CDR3 is 12 residues. The CDR3 spells CASWGLGEPQHF. DNA of the CDR3: TGTGCCAGCTGGGGGCTGGGCGAGCCCCAGCATTTT.

The chain joins TRBV7-2 to TRBJ2-1; D is possibly TRBD2 (5 bases). The ends were cut back, 3 bases at V and 1 base at J, with 16 bases in the middle. Germline CDR1 is SGHTA and CDR2 is FQGNSA. CDR3 length: 17 amino acids. The CDR3: CASSFRPGKLSYNEQFF. Written as DNA, the CDR3 is TGTGCCAGCAGCTTTCGCCCGGGGAAGCTGTCCTACAATGAGCAGTTCTTC.

This rearrangement joins TRBV14 to TRBJ2-3; TRBD1 aligns across 9 bases. CDR3 size: 15 residues. The J segment lost 1 base and the V segment lost 4 bases, leaving 3 bases of the junction unmatched. Germline V lookup: CDR1 SGHDN, CDR2 FVKESK. The CDR3 bases are TGTGCCAGCAGCCCGGGACAGGGCGGCACAGATACGCAGTATTTT. This gives the protein CASSPGQGGTDTQYF.

CDR3 sequence (DNA): TGCAGCGTACGGACTAGCGGGAAGTACGAGCAGTTCTTC. Translation gives CSVRTSGKYEQFF. The chain links TRBV29-1 to TRBJ2-1; TRBD2 matches at 12 bases. Germline V lookup: CDR1 SQVTM, CDR2 ANQGSEA. CDR3 length equals 13 residues. The J segment lost 10 bases and the V segment lost 6 bases, leaving 7 bases of the junction unmatched.

The chain combines TRBV5-6 with TRBJ1-6; D is perhaps TRBD1 (6 bases). V lost 2 bases and J 8 bases, leaving 17 bases between the germline ends. This CDR3 spans 16 amino acids. Germline V CDR1 and CDR2: SGHDT, YYEEEE. CDR3 protein: CASSFKTTGRDSPLHF. CDR3 nucleotides: TGTGCCAGCAGCTTCAAGACCACAGGGAGGGATTCACCCCTCCACTTT.

V gene TRBV7-9 combines with J gene TRBJ1-5, with D perhaps TRBD1 (5 bases). In germline, CDR1 is SEHNR, CDR2 FQNEAQ (reference sequence). Trimming left V 1 base short and J 7 bases short, with 8 bases between. This CDR3 spans 13 amino acids. CDR3 residues: CASSLDWGQPQHF. The CDR3 nucleotides are TGTGCCAGCAGCTTAGACTGGGGCCAGCCCCAGCATTTT.

V usage is TRBV5-1 and J usage is TRBJ2-3, with D perhaps TRBD2 (5 bases). The germline V and J ends were trimmed by 0 bases and 5 bases, with 7 bases remaining between them. Germline values: CDR1 SGHRS, CDR2 YFSETQ. This CDR3 has 13 amino acids. In DNA, the CDR3 is TGCGCCAGCAGCTTGGAGGGAGAAGATACGCAGTATTTT. It translates to CASSLEGEDTQYF.

The chain recombines TRBV6-5 with TRBJ1-5, with D unresolved. Per the germline V gene, CDR1 is MNHEY and CDR2 is SVGAGI. This CDR3 spans 14 amino acids. Trimming took 0 bases from V and 4 from J, leaving 7 bases between them. The CDR3 region has the DNA TGTGCCAGCAGTTACTCGAACAGTAATCAGCCCCAGCATTTT. Its translation is CASSYSNSNQPQHF.

The V and J genes are TRBV18 and TRBJ1-2; perhaps TRBD1 as D (6 bases). The V and J ends lost 2 bases and 2 bases respectively, with 12 bases between them. This CDR3 spans 15 amino acids. The V gene's germline CDR1 is KGHSH and CDR2 LQKENI. This chain's CDR3 is CASSPGAGENYGYTF. The CDR3 nucleotides are TGTGCCAGCTCACCAGGAGCAGGGGAGAACTATGGCTACACCTTC.

The chain links TRBV9 to TRBJ1-3, with 11 bases lining up with TRBD1. The trim removed 3 bases at V and 8 bases at J, leaving 13 bases unmatched. Germline V CDR1 and CDR2: SGDLS, YYNGEE. This CDR3 comprises 17 residues. CDR3 bases: TGTGCCAGCAGCGCGACCCAGGTCGGGACAGGGGGTGACACCATATATTTT. Its translation: CASSATQVGTGGDTIYF.

The DNA for the CDR3 is TGTGCCAGCAGTCGAAGGACTATCACAGATACGCAGTATTTT. It translates to CASSRRTITDTQYF. The chain carries TRBV27 and TRBJ2-3, with TRBD2 as a possible D gene (6 bases). The length of the CDR3 is 14 residues. Germline V gene lookup returns CDR1 MNHEY and CDR2 SMNVEV (reference sequence). Between the trimmed V and J ends, which lost 5 bases and 2 bases, there was a span of 11 bases.

The CDR3 nucleotides read TGTGCCAGCTGCGACAGGGAAGGGACCGGGGAGCTGTTTTTT. The encoded protein is CASCDREGTGELFF. V is TRBV25-1 and J is TRBJ2-2; TRBD1 aligns across 7 bases. The J segment lost 5 bases and the V segment lost 8 bases, leaving 8 bases of the junction unmatched. The CDR3 covers 14 residues. Germline assignment: CDR1 MGHDK and CDR2 SYGVNS. Full variable domain (rest looked up from reference TRBV25-1 and TRBJ2-2): EADIYQTPRYLVIGTGKKITLECSQTMGHDKMYWYQQDPGMELHLIHYSYGVNSTEKGDLSSESTVSRIRTEHFPLTLESARPSHTSQYLCASCDREGTGELFFGEGSRLTVL.

This clone has a single count. The chain joins TRBV5-1 to TRBJ2-7; 11 bases are shared with TRBD2. The germline V gene encodes CDR1 SGHRS and CDR2 YFSETQ. The CDR3 runs to 16 residues. With 4 bases clipped from V and 0 bases from J, the junction kept 6 bases outside the gene matches. This chain's CDR3 is CASSDVTSGISYEQYF. In nucleotides, the CDR3 is TGCGCCAGCAGCGACGTGACTAGCGGGATCTCCTACGAGCAGTACTTC.

The chain links TRBV7-9 to TRBJ2-1; D is undetermined. CDR1 is SEHNR, CDR2 FQNEAQ, per germline (reference sequence). The V gene lost 7 bases and the J gene lost 3 bases, with 10 bases spanning the gap. The CDR3 length is 13 residues. CDR3 in DNA: TGTGCCAGCACCCCTCGGGTCTACAATGAGCAGTTCTTC. It yields the protein CASTPRVYNEQFF. The full variable domain, with the rest looked up from reference TRBV7-9 and TRBJ2-1, is DTGVSQNPRHKITKRGQNVTFRCDPISEHNRLYWYRQTLGQGPEFLTYFQNEAQLEKSRLLSDRFSAERPKGSFSTLEIQRTEQGDSAMYLCASTPRVYNEQFFGPGTRLTVL.